The clone carrying this TCR beta chain was found many times. The data derive from a study of T cells in Graves' hyperthyroidism and ophthalmopathy. Germline assignment: CDR1 SQVTM and CDR2 ANQGSEA. This CDR3 spans 16 amino acids. RNA transcripts gave rise to amplified TCR beta CDR3 regions. HTBI primers drove first-round RT-PCR of the TCR CDR3. Each CDR3 protein gets one entry after TCRdb re-called the multiplex PCR reads with MiXCR. Of 250,000 to 300,000 distinct CDR3 sequences detected, roughly 15% appear once; the ten largest clones hold over 30%. The chain carries TRBV29-1 and TRBJ2-2; 16 bases match TRBD2. The sequencing input was blood. The receptor comes from a woman aged 50 to 60 with Graves' hyperthyroidism that later progressed to Graves' ophthalmopathy. The chain's CDR3 is CSGTSGRARNTGELFF. DNA of the CDR3: TGCTCCGGGACTAGCGGGAGGGCCAGGAACACCGGGGAGCTGTTTTTT.